This entry is about one TCR beta chain. Its specificity is not known. CDR3 length: 13 residues. Trimming took 6 bases from V and 4 from J, leaving 10 bases between them. Germline V CDR1 and CDR2: SNHLY, FYNNEI. This sample is part of a study of cytomegalovirus exposure and HLA in healthy donors. Study conclusions and caveats: The classifier was said to identify cytomegalovirus status with high specificity and sensitivity.

Sequencing used immunoSEQ multiplex PCR; TCRdb keeps in-frame clones, though not all of them. The repertoire holds some 150,000 clones, with approximately 90% as singletons. The chain uses TRBV2 and TRBJ1-3; D gene ambiguous. What was sequenced was PBMCs. The TCR comes from a man aged 18 to 30 in good health and CMV-seronegative. CDR3 sequence reads: CASRFGIGNTIYF. The CDR3 nucleotides read TGTGCCAGCAGGTTCGGGATCGGAAACACCATATATTTT.